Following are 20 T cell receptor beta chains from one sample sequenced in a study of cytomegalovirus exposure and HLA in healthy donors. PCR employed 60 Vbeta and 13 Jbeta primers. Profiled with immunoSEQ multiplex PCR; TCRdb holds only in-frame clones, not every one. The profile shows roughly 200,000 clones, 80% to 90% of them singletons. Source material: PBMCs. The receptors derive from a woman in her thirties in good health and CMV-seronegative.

CDR3 amino acids: CASSLRFRDLDGYTF. The CDR3 DNA is TGTGCCAGCAGTTTAAGATTTCGGGATTTAGATGGCTACACCTTC. The genes are TRBV27 and TRBJ1-2; D not resolved. CDR3 length: 15 amino acids. The V gene's germline CDR1 is MNHEY and CDR2 SMNVEV (reference sequence). With 2 bases removed from V and 6 bases from J, the gap between germline ends came to 16 bases.

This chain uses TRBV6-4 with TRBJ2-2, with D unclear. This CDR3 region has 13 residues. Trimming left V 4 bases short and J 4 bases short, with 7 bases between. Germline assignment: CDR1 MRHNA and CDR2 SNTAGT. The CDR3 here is CASSAQITGELFF. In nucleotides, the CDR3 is TGTGCCAGCAGTGCACAAATCACCGGGGAGCTGTTTTTT.

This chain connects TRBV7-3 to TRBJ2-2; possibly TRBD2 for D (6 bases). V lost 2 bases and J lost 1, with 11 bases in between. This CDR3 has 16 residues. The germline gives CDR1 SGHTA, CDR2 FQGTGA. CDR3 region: CASSLRASENTGELFF. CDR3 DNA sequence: TGTGCCAGCAGCTTACGGGCTAGCGAGAACACCGGGGAGCTGTTTTTT.

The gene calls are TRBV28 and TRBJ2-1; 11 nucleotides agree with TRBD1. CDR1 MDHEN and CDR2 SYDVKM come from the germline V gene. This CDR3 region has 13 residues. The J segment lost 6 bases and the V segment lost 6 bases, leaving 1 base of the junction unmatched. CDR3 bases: TGTGCCAGCAGAGGGACAGGGGGCAATGAGCAGTTCTTC. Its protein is CASRGTGGNEQFF.

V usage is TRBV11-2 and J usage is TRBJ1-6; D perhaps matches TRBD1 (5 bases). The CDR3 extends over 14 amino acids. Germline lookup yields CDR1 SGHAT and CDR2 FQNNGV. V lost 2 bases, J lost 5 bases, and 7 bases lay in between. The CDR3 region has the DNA TGTGCCAGCAGCTTAACAGGCCATAATTCACCCCTCCACTTT. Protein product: CASSLTGHNSPLHF. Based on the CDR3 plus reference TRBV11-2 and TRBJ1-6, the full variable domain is EAGVAQSPRYKIIEKRQSVAFWCNPISGHATLYWYQQILGQGPKLLIQFQNNGVVDDSQLPKDRFSAERLKGVDSTLKIQPAKLEDSAVYLCASSLTGHNSPLHFGNGTRLTVT.

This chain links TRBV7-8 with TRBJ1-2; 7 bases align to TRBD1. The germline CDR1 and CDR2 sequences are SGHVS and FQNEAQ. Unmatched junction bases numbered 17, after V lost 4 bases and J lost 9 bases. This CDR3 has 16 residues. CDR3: CASSSGQAQGPESYTF. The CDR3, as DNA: TGTGCCAGCAGCTCCGGACAGGCCCAGGGACCTGAGAGCTACACCTTC.

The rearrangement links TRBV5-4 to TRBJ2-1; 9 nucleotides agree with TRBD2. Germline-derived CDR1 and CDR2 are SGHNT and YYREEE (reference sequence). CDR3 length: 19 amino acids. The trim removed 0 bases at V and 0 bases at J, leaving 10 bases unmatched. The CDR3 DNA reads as TGTGCCAGCAGCTTGGGTCTAGCGGGAACCATTAGCTCCTACAATGAGCAGTTCTTC. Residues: CASSLGLAGTISSYNEQFF.

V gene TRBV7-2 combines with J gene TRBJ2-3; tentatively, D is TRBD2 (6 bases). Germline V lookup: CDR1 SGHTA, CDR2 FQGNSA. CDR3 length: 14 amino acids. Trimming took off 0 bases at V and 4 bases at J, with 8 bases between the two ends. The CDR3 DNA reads TGTGCCAGCAGCTTAGCGACTAGGCCAGATACGCAGTATTTT. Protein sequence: CASSLATRPDTQYF.

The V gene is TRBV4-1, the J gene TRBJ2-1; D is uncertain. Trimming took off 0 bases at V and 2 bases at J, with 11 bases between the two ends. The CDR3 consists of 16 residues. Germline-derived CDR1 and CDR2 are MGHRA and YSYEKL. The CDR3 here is CASSQDGLGPYNEQFF. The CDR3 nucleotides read TGCGCCAGCAGCCAAGACGGCCTAGGCCCCTACAATGAGCAGTTCTTC.

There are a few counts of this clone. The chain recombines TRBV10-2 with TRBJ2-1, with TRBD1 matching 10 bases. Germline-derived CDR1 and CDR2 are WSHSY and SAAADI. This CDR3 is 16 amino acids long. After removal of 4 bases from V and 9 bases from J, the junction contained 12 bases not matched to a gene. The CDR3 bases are TGCGCCAGCAGTGGAGACAGGGGGCTCTCGACCGGTGAGCAGTTCTTC. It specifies CASSGDRGLSTGEQFF.

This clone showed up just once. The CDR3 nucleotides read TGTGCCAGCAGTTACGGAGGAGGGCAATCCTACGAGCAGTACTTC. Its protein is CASSYGGGQSYEQYF. The rearrangement links TRBV6-6 to TRBJ2-7; weak D call: TRBD2 (6 bases). CDR3 size: 15 residues. The germline gives CDR1 MNHNY, CDR2 SVGAGI (reference sequence). Trimming cost V 2 bases and J 1 base, with 12 bases left between them.

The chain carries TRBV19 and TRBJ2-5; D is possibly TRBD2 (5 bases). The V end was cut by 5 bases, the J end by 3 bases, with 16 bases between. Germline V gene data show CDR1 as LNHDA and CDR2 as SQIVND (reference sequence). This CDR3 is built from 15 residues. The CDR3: CASSPGPAVKETQYF. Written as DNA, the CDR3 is TGTGCCAGTAGTCCGGGCCCAGCGGTAAAAGAGACCCAGTACTTC.

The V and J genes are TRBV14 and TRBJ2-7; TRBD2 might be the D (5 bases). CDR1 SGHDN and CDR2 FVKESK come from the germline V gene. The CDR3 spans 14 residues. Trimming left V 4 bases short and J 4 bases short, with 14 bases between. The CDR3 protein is CASSRIGLGYEQYF. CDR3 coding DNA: TGTGCCAGCAGCCGAATAGGACTTGGTTACGAGCAGTACTTC.

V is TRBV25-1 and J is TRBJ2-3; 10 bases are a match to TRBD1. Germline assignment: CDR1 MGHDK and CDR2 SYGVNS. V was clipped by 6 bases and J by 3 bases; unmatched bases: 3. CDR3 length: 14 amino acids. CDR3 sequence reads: CASRGDRGTDTQYF. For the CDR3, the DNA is TGTGCCAGCAGGGGGGACAGGGGAACAGATACGCAGTATTTT.

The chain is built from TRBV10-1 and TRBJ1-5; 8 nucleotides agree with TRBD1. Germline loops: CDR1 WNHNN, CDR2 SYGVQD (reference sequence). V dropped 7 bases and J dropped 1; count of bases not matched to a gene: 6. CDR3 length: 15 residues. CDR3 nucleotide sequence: TGCGCCAGCAAGGGGGACAGGAAGAGCAATCAGCCCCAGCATTTT. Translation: CASKGDRKSNQPQHF.

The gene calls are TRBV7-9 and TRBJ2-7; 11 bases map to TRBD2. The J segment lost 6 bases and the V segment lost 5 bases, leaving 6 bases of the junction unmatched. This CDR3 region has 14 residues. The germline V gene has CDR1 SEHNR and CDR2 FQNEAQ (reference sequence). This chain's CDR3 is CASSASGTSGEQYF. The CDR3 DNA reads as TGTGCCAGCAGCGCATCAGGGACTAGCGGCGAGCAGTACTTC.

The CDR3 nucleotides read TGCGCCAGCGCGGGACTAACGAACACCGGGGAGCTGTTTTTT. Its protein product is CASAGLTNTGELFF. The rearrangement uses TRBV5-1 and TRBJ2-2; TRBD2 matches 7 bases. J was trimmed by 0 bases and V by 7 bases; bases with no gene match: 3. The CDR3 spans 14 residues. Germline lookup yields CDR1 SGHRS and CDR2 YFSETQ.

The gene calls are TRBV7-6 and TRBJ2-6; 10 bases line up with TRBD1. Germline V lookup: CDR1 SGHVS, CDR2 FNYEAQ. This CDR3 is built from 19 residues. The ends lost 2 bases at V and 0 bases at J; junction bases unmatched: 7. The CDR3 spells CASSLLGQGPSSGANVLTF. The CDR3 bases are TGTGCCAGCAGCTTATTGGGACAGGGGCCGTCCTCTGGGGCCAACGTCCTGACTTTC.

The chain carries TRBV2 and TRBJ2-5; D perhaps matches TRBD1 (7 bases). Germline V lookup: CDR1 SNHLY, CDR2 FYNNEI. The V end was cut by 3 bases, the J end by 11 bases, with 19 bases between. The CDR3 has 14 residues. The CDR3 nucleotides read TGTGCCAGCAGTGATGACGGGGGCAGGGGGGAGCAGTACTTC. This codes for CASSDDGGRGEQYF.

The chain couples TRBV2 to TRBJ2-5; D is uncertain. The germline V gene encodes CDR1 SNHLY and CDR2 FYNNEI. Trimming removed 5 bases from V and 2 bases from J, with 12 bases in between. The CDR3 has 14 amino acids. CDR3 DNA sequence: TGTGCCAGCAGTCGGTTTACAGATCAAGAGACCCAGTACTTC. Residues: CASSRFTDQETQYF.